This T cell receptor beta chain emerged from a study of CD8+ T cells in alopecia areata. Findings of the study overall: Besides other cells, scalp samples also yield sequences of resident alphabeta T cells from normal skin. Clonality was higher in lesional than normal scalp, especially in alopecia totalis/universalis.

Germline V gene sequence: CDR1 SQVTM, CDR2 ANQGSEA. Trimming cost V 4 bases and J 2 bases, with 9 bases left between them. CDR3 size: 13 residues. Points on this clone: The antigen remains unidentified.

It was cDNA, reverse transcribed from extracted RNA, that served as the sequencing template. Some clones are missing from TCRdb's copy, which holds only in-frame ones; the method was immunoSEQ multiplex PCR. Of 150,000 or so clones listed, roughly 50% are singletons. The clonotype originates from a human donor in good health. Material for sequencing was CD4+ T cells sorted from blood. This rearrangement joins TRBV29-1 to TRBJ2-1, with no clear D. The CDR3 DNA reads as TGCAGCGTTGGAACTGGACCCTACAATGAGCAGTTCTTC. Residues: CSVGTGPYNEQFF.